Listed here are 22 T cell receptor beta chains from one sample, sequenced in a study of blood T cell repertoires in COVID-19. TCRdb keeps only in-frame clones here, not all; method: immunoSEQ multiplex PCR. Altogether roughly 210,000 clones are present, 80% to 90% being singletons, with the ten largest covering roughly a tenth. Sequenced material: peripheral blood. These receptors were obtained from a woman aged 80 or over with COVID-19, enrolled during active disease.

This chain links TRBV6-1 with TRBJ1-4, with 12 bases lining up with TRBD1. The ends lost 3 bases at V and 8 bases at J; junction bases unmatched: 4. The CDR3 runs 15 residues. CDR1 is MNHNS and CDR2 is SASEGT in the germline V gene. The CDR3 DNA follows: TGTGCCAGCAGTGACCCGGGACAGGGGGCGGAAAAACTGTTTTTT. This codes for CASSDPGQGAEKLFF.

The chain carries TRBV5-4 and TRBJ2-3; D may be TRBD2 (7 bases). Trimming removed 4 bases from V and 5 bases from J, with 23 bases in between. The CDR3 consists of 17 residues. Germline CDR1 and CDR2: SGHNT and YYREEE (reference sequence). As DNA, the CDR3 is TGTGCCAGCAGCCCTCCCCTTTTAGGGGGGGCGAAAGATACGCAGTATTTT. Amino acids: CASSPPLLGGAKDTQYF. Together with reference TRBV5-4 and TRBJ2-3, the CDR3 gives the full variable domain: ETGVTQSPTHLIKTRGQQVTLRCSSQSGHNTVSWYQQALGQGPQFIFQYYREEENGRGNFPPRFSGLQFPNYSSELNVNALELDDSALYLCASSPPLLGGAKDTQYFGPGTRLTVL.

The gene calls are TRBV27 and TRBJ2-7, with 8 positions matching TRBD2. V shed 6 bases and J 4 bases; nucleotides not matched to a gene: 11. Germline V gene data show CDR1 as MNHEY and CDR2 as SMNVEV (reference sequence). This CDR3 contains 15 residues. CDR3 nucleotide sequence: TGTGCCAGCAGGGGCGGGGGGTTAGGGGATTACGAGCAGTACTTC. Translation gives CASRGGGLGDYEQYF.

This clone was counted a few times. The CDR3, as DNA: TGTGCCAGCAGCCATGGGAACTGGGAGGGCGTCCGGTATGGCTACACCTTC. It translates to CASSHGNWEGVRYGYTF. The rearrangement joins TRBV7-8 to TRBJ1-2; no clear D. Trimming cost V 5 bases and J 5 bases, with 24 bases left between them. Germline V gene data show CDR1 as SGHVS and CDR2 as FQNEAQ. This CDR3 comprises 17 residues.

V is TRBV6-5 and J is TRBJ2-2; 8 bases agree with TRBD1. This CDR3 spans 15 amino acids. CDR1 is MNHEY, CDR2 SVGAGI, per germline. Trimming took 8 bases from V and 1 from J; bases not matched to a gene: 6. The CDR3 loop is CASARTGMNTGELFF. In nucleotides, the CDR3 is TGTGCCAGCGCTAGGACAGGGATGAACACCGGGGAGCTGTTTTTT.

This clone was observed a few times. This chain links TRBV5-1 with TRBJ2-1; 9 bases align to TRBD1. Trimming took 4 bases from V and 9 from J; bases not matched to a gene: 8. This CDR3 spans 14 amino acids. Germline assignment: CDR1 SGHRS and CDR2 YFSETQ. This CDR3 is CASSTGQGPSEQFF. The CDR3, as DNA: TGCGCCAGCAGCACCGGACAGGGGCCAAGTGAGCAGTTCTTC.

The chain carries TRBV18 and TRBJ1-4, with 7 bases fitting TRBD1. CDR3 length: 16 residues. After removal of 3 bases from V and 0 bases from J, the junction contained 4 bases not matched to a gene. Germline V lookup: CDR1 KGHSH, CDR2 LQKENI. CDR3 sequence reads: CASSPTTGATNEKLFF. DNA of the CDR3: TGTGCCAGCTCACCGACCACAGGGGCAACTAATGAAAAACTGTTTTTT.

V is TRBV7-9 and J is TRBJ1-4, with D uncertain. The V and J ends lost 3 bases and 7 bases respectively, with 15 bases between them. Germline V gives CDR1 SEHNR, CDR2 FQNEAQ (reference sequence). The CDR3 sequence is 15 residues long. The CDR3 region has the DNA TGTGCCAGCAGCTTGGGAGGAACATGGGGTGAAAAACTGTTTTTT. Residues: CASSLGGTWGEKLFF.

This sequence joins TRBV5-5 and TRBJ2-3, with TRBD2 matching 9 bases. Germline CDR1 is SGHKS and CDR2 is YYEKEE (reference sequence). Trimming cost V 3 bases and J 4 bases; bases outside gene matches: 3. This CDR3 contains 14 residues. CDR3 region: CASSWASGADTQYF. The CDR3 DNA follows: TGTGCCAGCAGCTGGGCTAGCGGGGCAGATACGCAGTATTTT.

The V and J genes are TRBV4-2 and TRBJ2-3; 8 positions agree with TRBD1. V lost 1 base to trimming and J lost 3 bases; unmatched junction nucleotides: 3. This CDR3 is built from 15 residues. Per germline, CDR1 LGHNA and CDR2 YNFKEQ. CDR3 region: CASSQGNRGTDTQYF. CDR3 DNA: TGTGCCAGCAGCCAAGGAAACAGGGGGACAGATACGCAGTATTTT.

The genes are TRBV7-2 and TRBJ2-5, with 8 bases matching TRBD2. The germline gives CDR1 SGHTA, CDR2 FQGNSA. Germline trimming cut 1 base from V and 1 base from J; bases unmatched to any gene: 8. The CDR3 consists of 17 residues. Here the CDR3 reads CASSLGGAGGSQETQYF. Here the CDR3 DNA reads TGTGCCAGCAGCTTAGGCGGGGCGGGGGGATCCCAAGAGACCCAGTACTTC.

This rearrangement joins TRBV20-1 to TRBJ1-2; D gene unclear. V was cut by 0 bases and J by 12 bases, with 11 bases left in between. Germline-derived CDR1 and CDR2 are DFQATT and SNEGSKA (reference sequence). This CDR3 is built from 11 residues. This CDR3 reads CSARDLGGDTF. CDR3 DNA: TGCAGTGCTAGAGATCTTGGCGGGGACACCTTC.

This chain connects TRBV13 to TRBJ1-2; D unresolved. V lost 0 bases, J lost 7 bases, and 15 bases lay in between. The germline gives CDR1 PRHDT, CDR2 FYEKMQ (reference sequence). This CDR3 has 15 residues. In DNA form, the CDR3 reads TGTGCCAGCAGCTTAGGAGGCAGGTCCGTTAGTGGCTACACCTTC. Protein sequence: CASSLGGRSVSGYTF.

The V gene is TRBV3-1 (or the pseudogene TRBV3-2), the J gene TRBJ1-6, with 9 bases aligning to TRBD1. CDR1 LGHDT and CDR2 YNNKEL come from the germline V gene (reference sequence). The V and J ends lost 7 bases and 8 bases, in that order; junction bases with no gene match: 3. The CDR3 extends over 13 amino acids. This CDR3 is CASKWDRDSPLHF. Written as DNA, the CDR3 is TGTGCCAGCAAGTGGGACAGGGATTCACCCCTCCACTTT.

The V call is TRBV12-3 or TRBV12-4, the J call TRBJ2-5; the match to TRBD2 covers 9 bases. This CDR3 is 13 amino acids long. After removal of 7 bases from V and 9 bases from J, the junction contained 9 bases not matched to a gene. CDR3 amino acids: CASTSGDRPAQYF. CDR3 DNA: TGTGCCAGCACTAGCGGGGACCGACCGGCCCAGTACTTC.

This clone was recorded only once. This chain joins TRBV5-6 and TRBJ2-3; possible D gene TRBD1, 5 bases. V dropped 4 bases and J dropped 0 bases, with 12 bases sitting between them. Germline V gives CDR1 SGHDT, CDR2 YYEEEE. CDR3 length: 15 residues. The CDR3 is CASSSLTASTDTQYF. The CDR3 DNA is TGTGCCAGCAGCAGTTTGACAGCTAGCACAGATACGCAGTATTTT.

This clone was observed once. The chain uses TRBV28 and TRBJ1-4; tentatively, D is TRBD1 (5 bases). CDR3 length: 11 residues. Germline V gives CDR1 MDHEN, CDR2 SYDVKM. V lost 3 bases to trimming and J lost 12 bases, with 8 bases between them. The CDR3 DNA is TGTGCCAGCAGTTTGGAGGGACAACTGTTTTTT. It encodes CASSLEGQLFF.

V gene TRBV28 combines with J gene TRBJ1-1, with 8 bases fitting TRBD1. This CDR3 has 17 amino acids. V was pared by 8 bases and J by 0 bases, with 14 bases of the junction left unmatched. Germline V lookup: CDR1 MDHEN, CDR2 SYDVKM. The chain's CDR3 is CASELLQGGGMNTEAFF. CDR3 DNA sequence: TGTGCCAGCGAACTCTTACAGGGGGGGGGCATGAACACTGAAGCTTTCTTT.

This clone appeared a single time. The chain recombines TRBV28 with TRBJ2-7, with D maybe TRBD2 (6 bases). There are 17 residues in the CDR3. The V end lost 3 bases, the J end lost 0 bases, and 18 bases lay between the germline ends. In germline, CDR1 is MDHEN, CDR2 SYDVKM. CDR3 DNA: TGTGCCAGCAGTTTCGGGCGGGGCCCTTTATACTCCTACGAGCAGTACTTC. Its protein is CASSFGRGPLYSYEQYF.

There are a few counts of this clone. The final CDR3 position lacks the conserved phenylalanine or tryptophan, pointing to a likely read error. The DNA is omitted, as the CDR3 cannot be located on it reliably, and the CDR3 follows TCRdb's listing. The CDR3 sequence: CASSLLPGQGVMI. V is TRBV28 and J is TRBJ1-5; TRBD1 is the table's D call, not checked against the DNA. Germline CDR1 and CDR2: MDHEN and SYDVKM. Including both end residues, the CDR3 is 13 amino acids long.

V gene TRBV6-5 combines with J gene TRBJ1-2, with TRBD1 matching over 8 bases. CDR3 size: 13 residues. The J segment lost 10 bases and the V segment lost 8 bases, leaving 12 bases of the junction unmatched. Germline V gene lookup returns CDR1 MNHEY and CDR2 SVGAGI. The CDR3 nucleotides read TGTGCCAGCGTCTTGGGGACAGGATATTCCTACACCTTC. Residues: CASVLGTGYSYTF.

V gene TRBV4-1 combines with J gene TRBJ2-1; perhaps TRBD2 as D (6 bases). CDR1 is MGHRA, CDR2 YSYEKL, per germline. There are 17 residues in the CDR3. The V end lost 3 bases, the J end lost 0 bases, and 15 bases lay between the germline ends. The DNA for the CDR3 is TGCGCCAGCAGCCATGGGAGCGGGTCGAGCTCCTACAATGAGCAGTTCTTC. This codes for CASSHGSGSSSYNEQFF.